What follows are 26 T cell receptor beta chains derived from one specimen sequenced in a study of blood T cell repertoires in COVID-19 (dated by TCRdb to the early 2020s). The receptor library was made with the immunoSEQ multiplex PCR assay. TCRdb mirrors the immuneACCESS table, restricted to in-frame sequences. Some clones are absent from its copies; in checked studies, under half trace to an unresolved V gene, and the reason for the others is unknown. In this sample the table shows some 260,000 clones, over 75% of which occur a single time. Together, the top ten hold about 10% of the sample. The specimen sequenced was peripheral blood. These receptors were obtained from a woman in her sixties or seventies with COVID-19, enrolled during active disease.

The rearrangement links TRBV9 to TRBJ2-2, with TRBD1 matching 8 bases. Per the germline V gene, CDR1 is SGDLS and CDR2 is YYNGEE. The CDR3 length is 16 residues. Trimming at V came to 0 bases and at J to 0 bases, leaving 1 base not matched to a gene. CDR3 nucleotides: TGTGCCAGCAGCGTAGGGGGACAGGCGAACACCGGGGAGCTGTTTTTT. Translating gives CASSVGGQANTGELFF.

V is TRBV6-4 and J is TRBJ2-7, with TRBD2 matching over 7 bases. The CDR3 loop spans 15 amino acids. Trimming at V came to 6 bases and at J to 4 bases, leaving 12 bases not matched to a gene. The germline CDR1 and CDR2 sequences are MRHNA and SNTAGT. The CDR3 sequence is CASRRQSGESYEQYF. The DNA of the CDR3 is TGTGCCAGCAGGAGGCAAAGCGGGGAATCGTACGAGCAGTACTTC.

This chain uses TRBV27 with TRBJ2-2; possible D gene TRBD1, 5 bases. Germline CDR1 MNHEY, CDR2 SMNVEV (reference sequence). V was shortened by 6 bases and J by 2 bases, with 13 bases between the two germline ends. The length of the CDR3 is 15 residues. CDR3 residues: CASRPETVNTGELFF. The CDR3 region has the DNA TGTGCCAGCAGGCCAGAGACAGTTAACACCGGGGAGCTGTTTTTT.

This sequence joins TRBV30 and TRBJ2-3; 9 bases align to TRBD2. The CDR3 runs 17 residues. V lost 0 bases to trimming and J lost 4 bases; unmatched junction nucleotides: 11. The germline gives CDR1 GTSNPN, CDR2 SVGIG (reference sequence). The CDR3 DNA sequence: TGTGCCTGGAGTGTACCCCAAGGCGGGAGGGTCGCAGATACGCAGTATTTT. The encoded protein is CAWSVPQGGRVADTQYF.

The chain couples TRBV19 to TRBJ1-5; 9 bases line up with TRBD1. Unmatched junction bases numbered 12, after V lost 5 bases and J lost 7 bases. This CDR3 has 16 residues. Germline-derived CDR1 and CDR2 are LNHDA and SQIVND (reference sequence). CDR3 loop: CASSLLPRQGGQPQHF. CDR3 DNA sequence: TGTGCCAGTAGTCTACTACCTCGACAGGGGGGCCAGCCCCAGCATTTT. The whole variable domain, remainder taken from reference TRBV19 and TRBJ1-5, is DGGITQSPKYLFRKEGQNVTLSCEQNLNHDAMYWYRQDPGQGLRLIYYSQIVNDFQKGDIAEGYSVSREKKESFPLTVTSAQKNPTAFYLCASSLLPRQGGQPQHFGDGTRLSIL.

The CDR3 nucleotides are TGCGCCAGCAGCTTGGAACCAGCGGGAAACACCGGGGAGCTGTTTTTT. Translated: CASSLEPAGNTGELFF. This sequence joins TRBV5-1 and TRBJ2-2; 7 bases match TRBD2. From germline, CDR1 is SGHRS and CDR2 YFSETQ. The CDR3 loop spans 16 amino acids. V trimming: 0 bases; J trimming: 2 bases; junction bases outside the gene matches: 4.

The chain joins TRBV7-2 to TRBJ2-7, with 10 nucleotides matching TRBD2. Trimming removed 10 bases from V and 3 bases from J; junction bases left unmatched: 9. Per the germline V gene, CDR1 is SGHTA and CDR2 is FQGNSA. The CDR3 contains 14 residues. The CDR3 sequence is CATGLAGASYEQYF. CDR3 in DNA: TGTGCCACCGGGCTAGCGGGAGCGAGCTACGAGCAGTACTTC.

This chain uses TRBV12-3 or TRBV12-4 with TRBJ1-3; D not certain. This CDR3 comprises 13 residues. Between the trimmed V and J ends, which lost 2 bases and 4 bases, there was a span of 6 bases. This CDR3 is CASSLFLGNTIYF. Here the CDR3 DNA reads TGTGCCAGCAGTTTATTCCTGGGAAACACCATATATTTT.

The chain joins TRBV9 to TRBJ2-4; D is perhaps TRBD1 (5 bases). This CDR3 region has 16 residues. Deletions cut 0 bases from V and 1 base from J, with 11 bases between. Germline CDR1 reads SGDLS; CDR2 reads YYNGEE. The CDR3 region is CASSVDQGQAKNIQYF. Written as DNA, the CDR3 is TGTGCCAGCAGCGTAGATCAGGGCCAGGCCAAAAACATTCAGTACTTC.

For this clone: One junction end does not reproduce the germline sequence, and a read error may be involved. J is TRBJ2-7 and V is TRBV7-7, with 10 bases that match TRBD1. Germline CDR1 reads SSHAT; CDR2 reads FNYEAQ (reference sequence). This CDR3 comprises 13 residues. CDR3 amino acids: CASSRDRGYEQYF. Here the CDR3 DNA reads TGTGCTAGCAGCCGGGACAGGGGCTACGAGCAGTACTTC. Using reference TRBV7-7 and TRBJ2-7 for the parts outside the CDR3, the full variable domain is GAGVSQSPRYKVTKRGQDVTLRCDPISSHATLYWYQQALGQGPEFLTYFNYEAQPDKSGLPSDRFSAERPEGSISTLTIQRTEQRDSAMYRCASSRDRGYEQYFGPGTRLTVT.

The chain uses TRBV29-1 and TRBJ2-1; 12 nucleotides agree with TRBD2. V gave up 6 bases and J gave up 5 bases; unmatched junction bases: 5. The CDR3 consists of 14 residues. Germline V gives CDR1 SQVTM, CDR2 ANQGSEA. CDR3 residues: CSVPRTSGNNEQFF. The CDR3 nucleotides are TGCAGCGTACCTAGGACTAGCGGGAACAATGAGCAGTTCTTC.

This chain links TRBV7-2 with TRBJ2-7, with D unclear. Trimming pared 0 bases from V and 1 base from J, leaving 10 bases between. This CDR3 has 15 residues. Germline CDR1 and CDR2: SGHTA and FQGNSA. CDR3: CASSLAHGRSYEQYF. The CDR3 nucleotides read TGTGCCAGCAGCTTAGCCCATGGCAGATCCTACGAGCAGTACTTC. The whole variable domain, remainder taken from reference TRBV7-2 and TRBJ2-7, is GAGVSQSPSNKVTEKGKDVELRCDPISGHTALYWYRQSLGQGLEFLIYFQGNSAPDKSGLPSDRFSAERTGGSVSTLTIQRTQQEDSAVYLCASSLAHGRSYEQYFGPGTRLTVT.

CDR3 coding DNA: TGTGCCAGCAGCTTAGCCCCGGGACTAGCGGGAGTACATCACAATGAGCAGTTCTTC. It codes for CASSLAPGLAGVHHNEQFF. The rearrangement links TRBV7-9 to TRBJ2-1, with 14 bases fitting TRBD2. This CDR3 region has 19 residues. The J segment lost 5 bases and the V segment lost 0 bases, leaving 9 bases of the junction unmatched. Germline V lookup: CDR1 SEHNR, CDR2 FQNEAQ (reference sequence).

This CDR3 is CASRTGHSRGSDAPLHF. In DNA form, the CDR3 reads TGTGCCAGTAGAACCGGACACAGCAGGGGGTCCGATGCACCCCTCCACTTT. V gene TRBV19 combines with J gene TRBJ1-6; 7 nucleotides align to TRBD1. Germline V gene lookup returns CDR1 LNHDA and CDR2 SQIVND (reference sequence). J lost 11 bases, V lost 6 bases, and 19 bases had no gene match. The CDR3 extends over 17 amino acids.

This sequence joins TRBV5-4 and TRBJ2-1; 7 bases align to TRBD1. Germline lookup yields CDR1 SGHNT and CDR2 YYREEE (reference sequence). CDR3 size: 14 residues. The junction had 5 bases not matched to a gene; V was cut back by 2 bases and J by 6 bases. Written as DNA, the CDR3 is TGTGCCAGCAGCTTCGGGCAGGGGGTCAATGAGCAGTTCTTC. It codes for CASSFGQGVNEQFF.

The chain links TRBV30 to TRBJ1-2, with TRBD1 identical over 7 bases. V trimming: 1 base; J trimming: 6 bases; junction bases outside the gene matches: 5. Germline CDR1 GTSNPN, CDR2 SVGIG (reference sequence). This CDR3 is 13 amino acids long. The CDR3 DNA is TGTGCCTGGAGTGGAACAGGGGCGGATGGCTACACCTTC. Amino acid sequence: CAWSGTGADGYTF.

V usage is TRBV28 and J usage is TRBJ1-2; D ambiguous. V lost 3 bases, J lost 2 bases, and 4 bases lay in between. There are 12 residues in the CDR3. Germline V CDR1 and CDR2: MDHEN, SYDVKM. The CDR3 sequence: CASSFFNYGYTF. The DNA for the CDR3 is TGTGCCAGCAGTTTCTTCAACTATGGCTACACCTTC.

This rearrangement joins TRBV18 to TRBJ2-1, with D unresolved. Trimming took 3 bases from V and 0 from J, leaving 9 bases between them. The CDR3 loop spans 15 amino acids. Germline CDR1 reads KGHSH; CDR2 reads LQKENI. The CDR3 DNA reads as TGTGCCAGCTCACCGTCGAGAAGCTCCTACAATGAGCAGTTCTTC. This encodes CASSPSRSSYNEQFF.

This chain connects TRBV4-3 to TRBJ1-2; possible D gene TRBD1, 6 bases. The V and J ends lost 0 bases and 4 bases respectively, with 12 bases between them. The CDR3 runs to 15 residues. The germline gives CDR1 LGHNA, CDR2 YSLEER. CDR3 DNA sequence: TGCGCCAGCAGCCAAGATAGGGGGGGTCCCTATGGCTACACCTTC. Translating it yields CASSQDRGGPYGYTF.

The V and J genes are TRBV28 and TRBJ2-7; 9 nucleotides match TRBD2. CDR1 MDHEN and CDR2 SYDVKM come from the germline V gene. Trimming took 8 bases from V and 0 from J; bases not matched to a gene: 8. The CDR3 covers 15 residues. The CDR3 protein is CASGLRLAVSYEQYF. As DNA, the CDR3 is TGTGCCAGCGGACTCAGACTAGCGGTCTCCTACGAGCAGTACTTC. The variable domain in full, with the rest retrieved from reference TRBV28 and TRBJ2-7, is DVKVTQSSRYLVKRTGEKVFLECVQDMDHENMFWYRQDPGLGLRLIYFSYDVKMKEKGDIPEGYSVSREKKERFSLILESASTNQTSMYLCASGLRLAVSYEQYFGPGTRLTVT.

The rearrangement joins TRBV19 to TRBJ1-5; tentative D call: TRBD1 (5 bases). V lost 5 bases, J lost 4 bases, and 12 bases lay in between. The germline V gene encodes CDR1 LNHDA and CDR2 SQIVND (reference sequence). This CDR3 has 14 amino acids. The CDR3 region has the DNA TGTGCCAGTAGTGCGTTTGGGGGGAATCAGCCCCAGCATTTT. Its protein is CASSAFGGNQPQHF.

The chain joins TRBV3-1 (or the pseudogene TRBV3-2) to TRBJ2-3; 11 positions agree with TRBD2. Germline CDR1 LGHDT, CDR2 YNNKEL (reference sequence). The CDR3 runs 19 residues. V was clipped by 0 bases and J by 3 bases; unmatched bases: 11. DNA for the CDR3: TGTGCCAGCAGCCAAGATTTACAGGCTAGCGGGAGGTCAACAGATACGCAGTATTTT. Translated, it gives CASSQDLQASGRSTDTQYF.

The V gene is TRBV18, the J gene TRBJ1-2; 8 bases are a match to TRBD1. The CDR3 is 16 amino acids. Germline V gives CDR1 KGHSH, CDR2 LQKENI. J gave up 7 bases and V 1 base, and 11 bases lay outside the gene matches. Here the CDR3 reads CASSPQRDRLGPGYTF. In nucleotides, the CDR3 is TGTGCCAGCTCACCACAACGGGACAGGCTCGGCCCTGGCTACACCTTC. The variable domain in full, completed from reference TRBV18 and TRBJ1-2, reads NAGVMQNPRHLVRRRGQEARLRCSPMKGHSHVYWYRQLPEEGLKFMVYLQKENIIDESGMPKERFSAEFPKEGPSILRIQQVVRGDSAAYFCASSPQRDRLGPGYTFGSGTRLTVV.

The rearrangement joins TRBV18 to TRBJ1-5, with 9 bases identical to TRBD1. The CDR3 is 14 residues long. Trimming cost V 6 bases and J 6 bases; bases outside gene matches: 6. CDR1 KGHSH and CDR2 LQKENI come from the germline V gene. The CDR3, as DNA: TGTGCCAGCTCCCTCGGACAGGGGAGTCAGCCCCAGCATTTT. Translating it yields CASSLGQGSQPQHF.

J is TRBJ1-5 and V is TRBV27, with 7 nucleotides matching TRBD1. Germline-derived CDR1 and CDR2 are MNHEY and SMNVEV (reference sequence). This CDR3 is 13 amino acids long. V lost 6 bases to trimming and J lost 7 bases; unmatched junction nucleotides: 6. CDR3 sequence: CASSPTGEQPQHF. In nucleotides, the CDR3 is TGTGCCAGCAGCCCAACAGGGGAACAGCCCCAGCATTTT.

The chain is built from TRBV6-2 or TRBV6-3 and TRBJ2-7; D ambiguous. This CDR3 is 13 amino acids long. V lost 5 bases and J 1 base, leaving 9 bases between the germline ends. Germline lookup yields CDR1 MNHEY and CDR2 SVGEGT. CDR3 in amino acids: CASSLPGSYEQYF. Here the CDR3 DNA reads TGTGCCAGCAGTCTCCCAGGATCCTACGAGCAGTACTTC.